Presented here are 17 T cell receptor beta chains from one specimen sequenced in a study of OX40 agonist ivuxolimab in advanced cancers. The assay was immunoSEQ multiplex PCR, and TCRdb's table has in-frame clones only and misses some. Of 45,000 to 50,000 clones in the sample, 75% to 90% are singletons; the top ten hold about 54%. The sample consisted of CD4+ or CD8+ T cells sorted from blood, taken in a trial of the OX40 agonist ivuxolimab. All receptors derive from an adult with an advanced solid tumor such as melanoma, head and neck, liver or kidney cancer.

The chain employs TRBV19 and TRBJ2-1, with a weak D call TRBD1 (6 bases). In germline, CDR1 is LNHDA, CDR2 SQIVND (reference sequence). V was cut by 4 bases and J by 9 bases, with 19 bases left in between. The CDR3 runs 15 residues. The CDR3 here is CASSTTGSAYTEQFF. The CDR3 DNA follows: TGTGCCAGTAGTACGACAGGTTCTGCGTATACTGAGCAGTTCTTC.

The rearrangement uses TRBV2 and TRBJ2-1; the D is unclear. Germline values: CDR1 SNHLY, CDR2 FYNNEI. V was clipped by 1 base and J by 1 base, with 8 bases between them. The CDR3 sequence is 15 residues long. The CDR3: CASSEGPVSYNEQFF. CDR3 sequence (DNA): TGTGCCAGCAGTGAAGGCCCGGTTTCCTACAATGAGCAGTTCTTC.

The chain combines TRBV6-5 with TRBJ2-5; D not certain. Looked up from germline, CDR1 is MNHEY and CDR2 is SVGAGI. CDR3 length equals 15 residues. Trimming took off 0 bases at V and 2 bases at J, with 10 bases between the two ends. The CDR3 reads CASSYSKRFQETQYF. CDR3 sequence (DNA): TGTGCCAGCAGTTACTCGAAGAGGTTTCAAGAGACCCAGTACTTC.

The genes are TRBV9 and TRBJ2-7, with no clear D. V lost 0 bases and J 3 bases, leaving 10 bases between the germline ends. Germline-derived CDR1 and CDR2 are SGDLS and YYNGEE. The CDR3 is 14 amino acids. CDR3 coding DNA: TGTGCCAGCAGCGTAGCAGAAGGCAGCTACGAGCAGTACTTC. Encoded protein: CASSVAEGSYEQYF.

In this sample, this clone turned up a few times. The junction does not match germline at one end; this may be a read error. V is TRBV6-4 and J is TRBJ1-2, with D unresolved. CDR3 size: 12 residues. The germline CDR1 and CDR2 sequences are MRHNA and SNTAGT. The CDR3 sequence: CASSDRNSGYTF. The DNA for the CDR3 is TGTGCCAGCAGTGACAGGAACTCTGGCTACACCTTC.

The chain carries TRBV9 and TRBJ2-4; 7 nucleotides line up with TRBD2. The ends lost 0 bases at V and 7 bases at J; junction bases unmatched: 4. The CDR3 contains 14 residues. Looked up from germline, CDR1 is SGDLS and CDR2 is YYNGEE. The chain's CDR3 is CASSVASGGNIQYF. The CDR3 DNA is TGTGCCAGCAGCGTAGCCTCCGGGGGGAACATTCAGTACTTC.

The chain joins TRBV6-6 to TRBJ1-4; D is undetermined. This CDR3 has 12 residues. Trimming cost V 2 bases and J 8 bases, with 6 bases left between them. Per the germline V gene, CDR1 is MNHNY and CDR2 is SVGAGI (reference sequence). The CDR3 here is CASSYQPEKLFF. In DNA, the CDR3 is TGTGCCAGCAGTTACCAGCCAGAAAAACTGTTTTTT.

This sequence joins TRBV2 and TRBJ2-5, with 7 bases fitting TRBD2. Germline lookup yields CDR1 SNHLY and CDR2 FYNNEI. V trimming: 6 bases; J trimming: 4 bases; junction bases outside the gene matches: 8. The CDR3 runs to 14 residues. CDR3 DNA: TGTGCCAGCAGGGCCACTAGCGTGGTAGAGACCCAGTACTTC. It is translated as CASRATSVVETQYF.

The V gene is TRBV7-2, the J gene TRBJ1-6; unclear D gene. In germline, CDR1 is SGHTA, CDR2 FQGNSA. The CDR3 loop spans 12 amino acids. V was pared by 1 base and J by 9 bases, with 4 bases between. For the CDR3, the DNA is TGTGCCAGCAGCTTAGTGGGTTCACCCCTCCACTTT. It is translated as CASSLVGSPLHF.

This clone was detected only once. This sequence joins TRBV9 and TRBJ1-2; no definite D call. Trimming cost V 2 bases and J 6 bases, with 11 bases left between them. Germline CDR1 and CDR2: SGDLS and YYNGEE. There are 13 residues in the CDR3. The CDR3 protein is CASSVSGVDGYTF. DNA of the CDR3: TGTGCCAGCAGCGTCTCAGGAGTAGATGGCTACACCTTC.

The chain links TRBV7-2 to TRBJ1-2, with a weak D call TRBD1 (5 bases). Germline V CDR1 and CDR2: SGHTA, FQGNSA. CDR3 length: 13 amino acids. Trimming took off 3 bases at V and 0 bases at J, with 5 bases between the two ends. The CDR3, as DNA: TGTGCCAGCAGCTTGACAGCTAACTATGGCTACACCTTC. Protein sequence: CASSLTANYGYTF.

The chain carries TRBV29-1 and TRBJ2-7; TRBD2 matches at 7 bases. This CDR3 spans 14 amino acids. Germline values: CDR1 SQVTM, CDR2 ANQGSEA. The V gene end was trimmed by 8 bases and the J gene end by 4 bases; junction bases not matched to a gene: 14. The CDR3 coding sequence is TGCAGCTACTCCTACCCCGGGGAGGGTTACGAGCAGTACTTC. This gives the protein CSYSYPGEGYEQYF.

The chain is built from TRBV4-3 and TRBJ2-1, with 8 nucleotides matching TRBD2. Germline V lookup: CDR1 LGHNA, CDR2 YSLEER. Trimming at V came to 0 bases and at J to 10 bases, leaving 14 bases not matched to a gene. The CDR3 consists of 17 residues. CDR3 in amino acids: CASSQDGADGGVREQFF. CDR3 coding DNA: TGCGCCAGCAGCCAAGATGGGGCGGACGGGGGGGTACGGGAGCAGTTCTTC.

V gene TRBV7-6 combines with J gene TRBJ2-7; possibly TRBD1 for D (6 bases). Germline V lookup: CDR1 SGHVS, CDR2 FNYEAQ. The CDR3 sequence is 14 residues long. Trimming pared 5 bases from V and 2 bases from J, leaving 13 bases between. The CDR3 DNA is TGTGCCAGCAGCCGGGACATTAACACCTACGAGCAGTACTTC. Translating it yields CASSRDINTYEQYF.

The rearrangement links TRBV6-1 to TRBJ2-1, with D perhaps matching TRBD2 (6 bases). This CDR3 has 12 amino acids. Germline V lookup: CDR1 MNHNS, CDR2 SASEGT. V lost 7 bases to trimming and J lost 3 bases, with 7 bases between them. The CDR3 spells CASKTSYNEQFF. The CDR3 coding sequence is TGTGCCAGCAAGACTAGCTACAATGAGCAGTTCTTC.

This clone showed up just once. V and J are TRBV21-1 and TRBJ1-5; the table's D call, TRBD1, was not checked against the DNA. TRBV21-1 is a pseudogene locus. The CDR3 runs to 15 residues. CDR3: CASSNRTGINQPQHF. The CDR3 DNA reads as TGTGCCAGCAGCAACCGGACAGGGATCAATCAGCCCCAGCATTTT.

The chain combines TRBV7-2 with TRBJ1-4; the match to TRBD1 covers 7 bases. CDR3 length equals 17 residues. V lost 4 bases and J lost 1; bases outside the gene matches: 9. Germline V gene lookup returns CDR1 SGHTA and CDR2 FQGNSA. The DNA of the CDR3 is TGTGCCAGCAGCTCAAAACCTCGACAGGGAACTAATGAAAAACTGTTTTTT. This codes for CASSSKPRQGTNEKLFF.